The source of this T cell receptor (beta chain) is a study of T-cell memory formation after mild COVID-19. CDR3 length equals 13 residues. The V gene's germline CDR1 is SGHTA and CDR2 FQGNSA. Trimming cost V 5 bases and J 2 bases, with 9 bases left between them. This clonotype was seen ten or more times. Researchers used 5'RACE with constant-segment primers to make TCR alpha and TCR beta cDNA libraries that carry sample barcodes and UMIs. A single record per CDR3 protein comes from TCRdb applying MiXCR to the 5' RACE reads. In the table there are 150,000 to 200,000 distinct CDR3 sequences, around 20% of which are singletons.

Sequences were obtained from PBMCs or a T cell subset sorted from them (not recorded which). This TCR was recovered from a young man who had mild COVID-19 (a few samples of this study predate the infection). Cell type and time point are not known. This chain uses TRBV7-2 with TRBJ2-5; no firm D call. The CDR3 protein is CASSAQLQETQYF. DNA of the CDR3: TGTGCCAGCAGCGCGCAGTTGCAAGAGACCCAGTACTTC.